Given below is one T cell receptor (beta chain) in context. This entry comes from a study of blood T cell repertoires in COVID-19. Whole-study context: The United States, Italy and Spain supplied acute and convalescent COVID-19 samples. From T cells, B-cell-depleted T cells, or PBMCs came the material, which was cDNA or gDNA.

The method was immunoSEQ multiplex PCR; TCRdb's version includes in-frame clones alone and lacks a portion of them. The data show 200,000 or so clones, about 88% seen once. Germline V gene data show CDR1 as SNHLY and CDR2 as FYNNEI. With 4 bases clipped from V and 0 bases from J, the junction kept 8 bases outside the gene matches. CDR3 length equals 16 residues. Sequenced material: peripheral blood. This sequence joins TRBV2 and TRBJ2-7; 8 bases align to TRBD2. This clonotype was sampled from a man aged 45-65 years with COVID-19, enrolled during active disease. The CDR3 loop reads CASSVSSGFSSYEQYF. CDR3 DNA sequence: TGTGCCAGCAGTGTATCTAGCGGGTTTAGCTCCTACGAGCAGTACTTC. Combining the CDR3 with reference TRBV2 and TRBJ2-7 gives the whole variable domain EPEVTQTPSHQVTQMGQEVILRCVPISNHLYFYWYRQILGQKVEFLVSFYNNEISEKSEIFDDQFSVERPDGSNFTLKIRSTKLEDSAMYFCASSVSSGFSSYEQYFGPGTRLTVT.